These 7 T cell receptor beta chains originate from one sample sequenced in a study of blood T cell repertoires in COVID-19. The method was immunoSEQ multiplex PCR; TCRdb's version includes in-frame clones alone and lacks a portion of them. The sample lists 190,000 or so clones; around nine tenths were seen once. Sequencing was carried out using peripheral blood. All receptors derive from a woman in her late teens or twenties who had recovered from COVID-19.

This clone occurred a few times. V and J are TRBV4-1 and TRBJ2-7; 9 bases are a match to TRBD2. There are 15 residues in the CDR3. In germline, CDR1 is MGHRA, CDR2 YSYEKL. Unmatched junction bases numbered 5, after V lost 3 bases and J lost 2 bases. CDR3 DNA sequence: TGCGCCAGCAGCCAGACGCTAGCGGGGACCTACGAGCAGTACGTC. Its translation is CASSQTLAGTYEQYV.

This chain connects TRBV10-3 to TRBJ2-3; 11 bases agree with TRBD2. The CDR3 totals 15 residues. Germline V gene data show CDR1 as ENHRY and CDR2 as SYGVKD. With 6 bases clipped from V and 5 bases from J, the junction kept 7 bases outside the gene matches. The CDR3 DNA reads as TGTGCCATCAGCCAAACTAGCGGGAGTGGAGATACGCAGTATTTT. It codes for CAISQTSGSGDTQYF.

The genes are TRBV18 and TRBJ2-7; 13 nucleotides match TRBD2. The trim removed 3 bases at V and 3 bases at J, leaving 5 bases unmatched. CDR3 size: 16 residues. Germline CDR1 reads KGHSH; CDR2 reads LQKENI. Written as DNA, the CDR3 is TGTGCCAGCTCACCGCCGGGACTAGCGGGGAACTACGAGCAGTACGTC. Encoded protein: CASSPPGLAGNYEQYV.

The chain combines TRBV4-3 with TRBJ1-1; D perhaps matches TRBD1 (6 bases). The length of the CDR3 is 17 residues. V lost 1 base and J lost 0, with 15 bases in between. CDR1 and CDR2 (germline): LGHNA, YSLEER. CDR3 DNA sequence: TGCGCCAGCAGCCAAGGTCTGACAGGCATTATGAACACTGAAGCTTTCTTT. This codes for CASSQGLTGIMNTEAFF.

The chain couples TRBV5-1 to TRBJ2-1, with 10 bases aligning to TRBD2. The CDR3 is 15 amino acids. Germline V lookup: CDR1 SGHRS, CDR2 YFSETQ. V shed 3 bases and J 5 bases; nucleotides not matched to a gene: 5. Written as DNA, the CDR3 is TGCGCCAGCAGCTCGGACGGACTAGCGGACAATGAGCAGTTCTTC. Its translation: CASSSDGLADNEQFF.

The CDR3 is CASSLRGQGTYNEQFF. CDR3 in DNA: TGTGCCAGCAGCCTTCGTGGACAGGGGACGTACAATGAGCAGTTCTTC. The chain has TRBV9 and TRBJ2-1, with 9 bases lining up with TRBD1. V was pared by 4 bases and J by 4 bases, with 9 bases of the junction left unmatched. There are 16 residues in the CDR3. Germline V gene sequence: CDR1 SGDLS, CDR2 YYNGEE.

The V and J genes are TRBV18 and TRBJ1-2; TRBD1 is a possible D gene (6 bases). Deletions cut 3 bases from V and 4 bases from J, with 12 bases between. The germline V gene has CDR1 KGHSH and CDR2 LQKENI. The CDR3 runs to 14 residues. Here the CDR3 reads CASSPPQQGYGYTF. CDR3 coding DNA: TGTGCCAGCTCACCCCCTCAACAGGGCTATGGCTACACCTTC.